A single sample gave rise to the 28 T cell receptor beta chains below, sequenced in a study of blood T cell repertoires in COVID-19. The protocol was immunoSEQ multiplex PCR, while the TCRdb copy is restricted to in-frame clones and leaves out a portion. The repertoire includes 300,000 to 500,000 clones, approximately 88% of them detected once, and 0.9% to 1% sits in the top ten. Sequenced input: PBMCs or T cells enriched from blood (not recorded which). The source of these receptors is a woman in her 30s with acute COVID-19.

The V call is TRBV14, the J call TRBJ1-3; no definite D call. The germline V gene has CDR1 SGHDN and CDR2 FVKESK. Trimming stripped 1 base from V and 2 bases from J, with 12 bases between. This CDR3 has 16 residues. The CDR3 coding sequence is TGTGCCAGCAGCCAAGTCCCGGGTGGCCCTGGAAACACCATATATTTT. This sequence encodes CASSQVPGGPGNTIYF.

The chain employs TRBV6-6 and TRBJ1-1; 7 positions agree with TRBD1. Unmatched junction bases numbered 5, after V lost 2 bases and J lost 2 bases. The germline V gene encodes CDR1 MNHNY and CDR2 SVGAGI (reference sequence). The length of the CDR3 is 15 residues. Here the CDR3 reads CASSYIQGVNTEAFF. The CDR3 DNA sequence: TGTGCCAGCAGTTACATCCAGGGGGTCAACACTGAAGCTTTCTTT.

The rearrangement uses TRBV9 and TRBJ1-2; D is uncertain. From germline, CDR1 is SGDLS and CDR2 YYNGEE. The CDR3 has 13 amino acids. The V end lost 4 bases, the J end lost 4 bases, and 11 bases lay between the germline ends. The CDR3 bases are TGTGCCAGCAGCCCCCAGGAAGCCTATGGCTACACCTTC. Protein product: CASSPQEAYGYTF.

The chain has TRBV5-1 and TRBJ1-6; possible D gene TRBD1, 5 bases. This CDR3 is 16 amino acids long. V was pared by 0 bases and J by 7 bases, with 14 bases between. Germline V CDR1 and CDR2: SGHRS, YFSETQ. This chain's CDR3 is CASSLAQGVGNSPLHF. The CDR3 nucleotides read TGCGCCAGCAGCTTGGCCCAAGGGGTTGGAAATTCACCCCTCCACTTT.

The chain combines TRBV25-1 with TRBJ1-2; no definite D call. Trimming removed 6 bases at V and 3 bases at J, with 17 bases between. Germline CDR1 and CDR2: MGHDK and SYGVNS. This CDR3 is 15 amino acids long. CDR3: CASSPLLGEDYGYTF. The CDR3 nucleotides read TGTGCCAGCAGCCCCCTGTTGGGAGAGGACTATGGCTACACCTTC.

The chain couples TRBV7-9 to TRBJ1-5; 9 bases are shared with TRBD1. Germline trimming cut 5 bases from V and 4 bases from J; bases unmatched to any gene: 0. This CDR3 is 13 amino acids long. Germline-derived CDR1 and CDR2 are SEHNR and FQNEAQ (reference sequence). CDR3 region: CASSGTGNQPQHF. The CDR3 DNA reads as TGTGCCAGCAGCGGGACAGGGAATCAGCCCCAGCATTTT. Drawing the rest from reference TRBV7-9 and TRBJ1-5, the complete variable domain is DTGVSQNPRHKITKRGQNVTFRCDPISEHNRLYWYRQTLGQGPEFLTYFQNEAQLEKSRLLSDRFSAERPKGSFSTLEIQRTEQGDSAMYLCASSGTGNQPQHFGDGTRLSIL.

V gene TRBV7-3 combines with J gene TRBJ1-1; 8 bases map to TRBD1. V lost 5 bases, J lost 5 bases, and 10 bases stayed unmatched. The CDR3 has 15 amino acids. Looked up from germline, CDR1 is SGHTA and CDR2 is FQGTGA. In DNA, the CDR3 is TGTGCCAGCAGCCTCAACCCAACAGGGGGAACTGAAGCTTTCTTT. Translating gives CASSLNPTGGTEAFF. The full variable domain, rest sourced from reference TRBV7-3 and TRBJ1-1, is GAGVSQTPSNKVTEKGKYVELRCDPISGHTALYWYRQSLGQGPEFLIYFQGTGAADDSGLPNDRFFAVRPEGSVSTLKIQRTERGDSAVYLCASSLNPTGGTEAFFGQGTRLTVV.

The chain is built from TRBV20-1 and TRBJ1-2; D not certain. The V end was cut by 3 bases, the J end by 4 bases, with 18 bases between. Germline V gene sequence: CDR1 DFQATT, CDR2 SNEGSKA (reference sequence). The CDR3 length is 15 residues. The CDR3 protein is CSASTTDPRSYGYTF. The CDR3 DNA reads TGCAGTGCTAGTACCACAGACCCCCGCTCCTATGGCTACACCTTC.

The chain joins TRBV4-1 to TRBJ2-7, with 10 bases lining up with TRBD1. The CDR3 contains 15 residues. J lost 3 bases, V lost 4 bases, and 6 bases had no gene match. Germline-derived CDR1 and CDR2 are MGHRA and YSYEKL. CDR3 in amino acids: CASSRGQGVGYEQYF. The DNA of the CDR3 is TGCGCCAGCAGCCGAGGACAGGGGGTTGGCTACGAGCAGTACTTC.

The rearrangement uses TRBV30 and TRBJ2-3; 8 bases match TRBD2. This CDR3 is built from 18 residues. Germline assignment: CDR1 GTSNPN and CDR2 SVGIG (reference sequence). Trimming removed 0 bases from V and 4 bases from J; junction bases left unmatched: 15. In DNA, the CDR3 is TGTGCCTGGAGTGTACGGGGGGGAAATAGCGTGCCCCCAGATACGCAGTATTTT. This gives the protein CAWSVRGGNSVPPDTQYF.

The CDR3, as DNA: TGTGCCAGCAGCTTACCAGGACTAGCGGCCCAAGAGACCCAGTACTTC. It yields the protein CASSLPGLAAQETQYF. The chain recombines TRBV7-9 with TRBJ2-5, with 10 bases lining up with TRBD2. V shed 2 bases and J 1 base; nucleotides not matched to a gene: 4. The CDR3 length is 16 residues. Germline V gives CDR1 SEHNR, CDR2 FQNEAQ (reference sequence).

This clone showed up just once. This rearrangement joins TRBV25-1 to TRBJ1-3, with D perhaps matching TRBD1 (6 bases). This CDR3 has 16 amino acids. V shed 6 bases and J shed 4 bases, with 19 bases lying between them. The V gene's germline CDR1 is MGHDK and CDR2 SYGVNS. In DNA form, the CDR3 reads TGTGCCAGCAGGTCCGACAGGAGTCGCGTCGGAAACACCATATATTTT. It codes for CASRSDRSRVGNTIYF.

This clone was seen only once. The V and J genes are TRBV5-5 and TRBJ1-6, with D possibly being TRBD1 (6 bases). The CDR3 has 17 amino acids. Germline lookup yields CDR1 SGHKS and CDR2 YYEKEE (reference sequence). V gave up 4 bases and J gave up 9 bases, with 23 bases separating them. CDR3 region: CASSPGGSGGQASPLHF. For the CDR3, the DNA is TGTGCCAGCAGCCCGGGAGGCTCCGGGGGCCAAGCTTCACCCCTCCACTTT.

V and J are TRBV13 and TRBJ2-7; TRBD1 aligns across 9 bases. In germline, CDR1 is PRHDT, CDR2 FYEKMQ (reference sequence). This CDR3 has 15 amino acids. Germline trimming cut 2 bases from V and 3 bases from J; bases unmatched to any gene: 5. CDR3 in amino acids: CASSLSGTGYYEQYF. The CDR3 region has the DNA TGTGCCAGCAGCTTATCAGGGACAGGGTACTACGAGCAGTACTTC.

This sequence joins TRBV19 and TRBJ1-5; D ambiguous. V lost 3 bases and J lost 7, with 16 bases in between. Germline V gene lookup returns CDR1 LNHDA and CDR2 SQIVND (reference sequence). The CDR3 consists of 15 residues. CDR3 in DNA: TGTGCCAGTAGTATCCCCGACCGAGCAGGACAGCCCCAGCATTTT. Protein product: CASSIPDRAGQPQHF.

This clone was observed a few times. The chain joins TRBV5-6 to TRBJ1-2, with D maybe TRBD1 (5 bases). Germline loops: CDR1 SGHDT, CDR2 YYEEEE. V was shortened by 1 base and J by 0 bases, with 16 bases between the two germline ends. The CDR3 has 17 amino acids. The CDR3: CASSLTGGGETNYGYTF. In nucleotides, the CDR3 is TGTGCCAGCAGCTTGACCGGGGGAGGAGAAACTAACTATGGCTACACCTTC.

This chain joins TRBV5-1 and TRBJ2-1; D possibly corresponds to TRBD1 (6 bases). The CDR3 is 12 amino acids. In germline, CDR1 is SGHRS, CDR2 YFSETQ. V lost 7 bases to trimming and J lost 4 bases, with 9 bases between them. The CDR3: CASGGQYNEQFF. The DNA of the CDR3 is TGCGCCAGCGGAGGACAGTACAATGAGCAGTTCTTC.

The rearrangement joins TRBV7-9 to TRBJ2-1; TRBD2 matches 8 bases. The CDR3 sequence is 15 residues long. Looked up from germline, CDR1 is SEHNR and CDR2 is FQNEAQ (reference sequence). With V trimmed by 5 bases and J by 6 bases, 9 bases remained unmatched. The CDR3 sequence is CASSPYAGGLNEQFF. In nucleotides, the CDR3 is TGTGCCAGCAGCCCCTATGCGGGGGGCCTCAATGAGCAGTTCTTC.

This chain uses TRBV11-2 with TRBJ2-3; 8 positions match TRBD1. The CDR3 has 15 residues. The trim removed 6 bases at V and 3 bases at J, leaving 8 bases unmatched. From germline, CDR1 is SGHAT and CDR2 FQNNGV. CDR3 coding DNA: TGTGCCAGCAGACGCCGGGACAGGCTTACAGATACGCAGTATTTT. This sequence encodes CASRRRDRLTDTQYF.

V gene TRBV28 combines with J gene TRBJ2-1; D is perhaps TRBD2 (6 bases). The germline gives CDR1 MDHEN, CDR2 SYDVKM. The CDR3 is made up of 13 amino acids. The V end was cut by 3 bases, the J end by 7 bases, with 10 bases between. The CDR3: CASSFGGGNEQFF. CDR3 in DNA: TGTGCCAGCAGTTTTGGTGGGGGGAATGAGCAGTTCTTC.

The J gene is TRBJ2-3, the V gene TRBV7-9, with 7 positions matching TRBD2. V trimming: 3 bases; J trimming: 0 bases; junction bases outside the gene matches: 12. Germline V gene sequence: CDR1 SEHNR, CDR2 FQNEAQ (reference sequence). This CDR3 has 18 residues. DNA of the CDR3: TGTGCCAGCAGCTTGTTCCCCTTCGGGGGGTTAAGCACAGATACGCAGTATTTT. This codes for CASSLFPFGGLSTDTQYF.

The rearrangement uses TRBV9 and TRBJ1-6, with a possible D match to TRBD1 (5 bases). V lost 4 bases to trimming and J lost 0 bases, with 17 bases between them. Germline CDR1 and CDR2: SGDLS and YYNGEE. The CDR3 extends over 18 amino acids. The CDR3 sequence is CASSPRAGPSSYNSPLHF. The CDR3 bases are TGTGCCAGCAGCCCCCGGGCAGGGCCTAGCTCCTATAATTCACCCCTCCACTTT.

The chain is built from TRBV6-5 and TRBJ1-1, with D possibly matching TRBD1 (5 bases). Trimming shortened V by 2 bases and J by 4 bases, and 17 bases separated the two germline ends. The CDR3 runs 16 residues. In germline, CDR1 is MNHEY, CDR2 SVGAGI. Written as DNA, the CDR3 is TGTGCCAGCAGTTACCATTCGGACACGTCCGGCACTGAAGCTTTCTTT. Protein product: CASSYHSDTSGTEAFF.

This chain uses TRBV7-3 with TRBJ1-1; D is possibly TRBD1 (6 bases). This CDR3 comprises 14 residues. The germline V gene encodes CDR1 SGHTA and CDR2 FQGTGA. Trimming shortened V by 6 bases and J by 4 bases, and 15 bases separated the two germline ends. CDR3 DNA sequence: TGTGCCAGCAGTCGAAGGAGGGGGGGCACTGAAGCTTTCTTT. Translated: CASSRRRGGTEAFF.

This clone was observed a single time. CDR3 coding DNA: TGTGCCAGTAGTCCGCAGACAGGGGGTGAACTGTTTTTT. Protein: CASSPQTGGELFF. The chain employs TRBV19 and TRBJ1-4, with 9 bases aligning to TRBD1. CDR1 is LNHDA and CDR2 is SQIVND in the germline V gene (reference sequence). This CDR3 contains 13 residues. The junction had 7 bases not matched to a gene; V was cut back by 5 bases and J by 12 bases.

V gene TRBV25-1 combines with J gene TRBJ2-5; D may be TRBD1 (5 bases). Germline V lookup: CDR1 MGHDK, CDR2 SYGVNS. The V end was cut by 3 bases, the J end by 5 bases, with 16 bases between. The CDR3 has 15 amino acids. The CDR3 sequence: CASSDTAGAGETQYF. CDR3 in DNA: TGTGCCAGCAGTGATACCGCTGGGGCAGGTGAGACCCAGTACTTC.

The chain recombines TRBV30 with TRBJ1-1, with 7 bases fitting TRBD1. Germline values: CDR1 GTSNPN, CDR2 SVGIG (reference sequence). The V and J ends lost 4 bases and 0 bases, in that order; junction bases with no gene match: 5. This CDR3 comprises 14 residues. CDR3 sequence (DNA): TGTGCCTGGACCAAGGGACAGTTGAACACTGAAGCTTTCTTT. As protein: CAWTKGQLNTEAFF.

The chain carries TRBV12-3 or TRBV12-4 and TRBJ1-5, with D maybe TRBD1 (6 bases). The CDR3 consists of 12 residues. The V end lost 9 bases, the J end lost 3 bases, and 9 bases lay between the germline ends. The CDR3 bases are TGTGCCAGTAAGGGGGACAATCAGCCCCAGCATTTT. It codes for CASKGDNQPQHF.